Listed here are 2 T cell receptor beta chains from one sample, sequenced in a study of Ad26.COV2.S vaccination and SARS-CoV-2 variants. The protocol was immunoSEQ multiplex PCR, while the TCRdb copy is restricted to in-frame clones and leaves out a portion. Of around 300,000 clones in the sample, 65% to 90% were seen once. Treatment reported: 15 to 20 received Ad26.COV2.S at low or high dose, single or two shots; several received placebo; per-sample allocation not given. Samples were taken on day 63 after the first vaccine or placebo injection. Source: peripheral blood, taken in a trial of Ad26.COV2.S vaccine versus placebo. These receptors came from a person aged 18-65 years who received the Ad26.COV2.S COVID-19 vaccine or a placebo.

The chain employs TRBV19 and TRBJ1-1, with TRBD1 matching over 7 bases. The CDR3 has 13 residues. The trim removed 7 bases at V and 5 bases at J, leaving 7 bases unmatched. In germline, CDR1 is LNHDA, CDR2 SQIVND (reference sequence). The CDR3 reads CASTTQGLTEAFF. The CDR3 region has the DNA TGTGCCAGTACCACACAGGGGCTAACTGAAGCTTTCTTT.

The V call is TRBV5-1, the J call TRBJ2-3, with TRBD2 matching over 10 bases. V dropped 0 bases and J dropped 4; count of bases not matched to a gene: 2. Germline V lookup: CDR1 SGHRS, CDR2 YFSETQ. This CDR3 has 15 amino acids. CDR3: CASSLVSGGADTQYF. CDR3 DNA sequence: TGCGCCAGCAGCTTGGTGAGCGGGGGGGCAGATACGCAGTATTTT.